Below, 9 T cell receptor beta chains from the same sample are listed, as sequenced in a study of T cell responses to AZD1222 COVID-19 vaccine. TCRdb's table, derived via immunoSEQ multiplex PCR, lists solely in-frame clones and lacks some. The data contain around 140,000 clones, more than 80% of them singletons. Sequenced here: peripheral blood, sampled on day 0 of AZD1222 vaccination. These receptors came from an adult in good health.

The gene calls are TRBV7-8 and TRBJ1-1; 10 nucleotides match TRBD1. Germline CDR1 is SGHVS and CDR2 is FQNEAQ. This CDR3 region has 14 residues. The J segment lost 4 bases and the V segment lost 6 bases, leaving 5 bases of the junction unmatched. CDR3 nucleotide sequence: TGTGCCAGCAGTCGGACAGGGGGTTCCACTGAAGCTTTCTTT. Translation: CASSRTGGSTEAFF.

The chain links TRBV5-4 to TRBJ1-4; D unresolved. This CDR3 region has 14 residues. Germline V gives CDR1 SGHNT, CDR2 YYREEE (reference sequence). Trimming took off 7 bases at V and 0 bases at J, with 10 bases between the two ends. CDR3 residues: CASGDGATNEKLFF. CDR3 sequence (DNA): TGTGCCAGCGGCGACGGCGCAACTAATGAAAAACTGTTTTTT.

V is TRBV3-1 (or the pseudogene TRBV3-2) and J is TRBJ2-7, with 12 bases fitting TRBD2. The CDR3 has 18 residues. Losses at the gene ends were 0 bases for V and 9 bases for J; bases not matched to a gene: 15. The germline V gene has CDR1 LGHDT and CDR2 YNNKEL (reference sequence). The CDR3 coding sequence is TGTGCCAGCAGCCAAGATTCCCCGACTAGCGGGAGTCTAGAGGTGCAGTACTTC. Translation: CASSQDSPTSGSLEVQYF.

The genes are TRBV19 and TRBJ1-3, with no clear D. This CDR3 comprises 14 residues. V was shortened by 1 base and J by 0 bases, with 4 bases between the two germline ends. Germline V gene sequence: CDR1 LNHDA, CDR2 SQIVND (reference sequence). This CDR3 reads CASSIGGSGNTIYF. CDR3 sequence (DNA): TGTGCCAGTAGTATAGGGGGCTCTGGAAACACCATATATTTT.

CDR3 sequence (DNA): TGTGCCAGTAGTTTTAGGACAGGGGGCTATGGCTACACCTTC. The encoded protein is CASSFRTGGYGYTF. The chain links TRBV19 to TRBJ1-2; 10 nucleotides match TRBD1. J was trimmed by 4 bases and V by 5 bases; bases with no gene match: 4. The CDR3 is 14 amino acids. From germline, CDR1 is LNHDA and CDR2 SQIVND (reference sequence).

The chain uses TRBV2 and TRBJ1-6; possible D gene TRBD1, 5 bases. The germline V gene encodes CDR1 SNHLY and CDR2 FYNNEI. The germline V and J ends were trimmed by 7 bases and 6 bases, with 16 bases remaining between them. CDR3 length equals 15 residues. The CDR3 nucleotides read TGTGCCAGCAAGGAAGACAGCCGGCTTAATTCACCCCTCCACTTT. It codes for CASKEDSRLNSPLHF. Looking up the rest from reference TRBV2 and TRBJ1-6 gives the full variable domain: EPEVTQTPSHQVTQMGQEVILRCVPISNHLYFYWYRQILGQKVEFLVSFYNNEISEKSEIFDDQFSVERPDGSNFTLKIRSTKLEDSAMYFCASKEDSRLNSPLHFGNGTRLTVT.

This chain joins TRBV12-3 or TRBV12-4 and TRBJ2-7, with 10 bases identical to TRBD2. CDR3 length equals 13 residues. The junction had 9 bases not matched to a gene; V was cut back by 6 bases and J by 10 bases. The DNA of the CDR3 is TGTGCCAGCAGCCGGCGGACTAGCGGTTATCAGTACTTC. Translation gives CASSRRTSGYQYF.

The chain employs TRBV27 and TRBJ1-3; no definite D call. Per the germline V gene, CDR1 is MNHEY and CDR2 is SMNVEV (reference sequence). Trimming cost V 0 bases and J 6 bases, with 18 bases left between them. CDR3 size: 17 residues. Here the CDR3 DNA reads TGTGCCAGCAGTTTATCGCAGGACGGAGATATCAAAAACACCATATATTTT. It yields the protein CASSLSQDGDIKNTIYF.

V is TRBV7-2 and J is TRBJ2-3, with a possible D match to TRBD1 (5 bases). V lost 3 bases and J 2 bases, leaving 12 bases between the germline ends. In germline, CDR1 is SGHTA, CDR2 FQGNSA. This CDR3 spans 15 amino acids. CDR3 in amino acids: CASSFRQQPTDTQYF. DNA for the CDR3: TGTGCCAGCAGCTTCCGACAGCAACCCACAGATACGCAGTATTTT.